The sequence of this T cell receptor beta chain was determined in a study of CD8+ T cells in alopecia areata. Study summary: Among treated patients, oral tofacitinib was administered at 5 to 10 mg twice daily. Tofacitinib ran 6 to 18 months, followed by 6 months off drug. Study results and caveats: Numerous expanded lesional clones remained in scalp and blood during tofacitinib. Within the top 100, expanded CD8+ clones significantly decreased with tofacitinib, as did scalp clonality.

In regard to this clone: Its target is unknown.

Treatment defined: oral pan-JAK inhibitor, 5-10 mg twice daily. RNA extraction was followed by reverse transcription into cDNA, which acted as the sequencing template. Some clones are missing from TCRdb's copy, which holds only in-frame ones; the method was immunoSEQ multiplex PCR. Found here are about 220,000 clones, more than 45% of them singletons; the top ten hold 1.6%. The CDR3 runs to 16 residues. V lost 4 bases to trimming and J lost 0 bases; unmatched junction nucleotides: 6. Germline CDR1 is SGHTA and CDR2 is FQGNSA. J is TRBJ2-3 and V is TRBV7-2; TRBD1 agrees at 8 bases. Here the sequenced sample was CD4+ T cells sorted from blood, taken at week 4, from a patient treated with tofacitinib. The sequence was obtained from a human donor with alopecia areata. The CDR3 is CASSYQGQASTDTQYF. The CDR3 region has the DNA TGTGCCAGCAGCTACCAGGGACAGGCTAGCACAGATACGCAGTATTTT.